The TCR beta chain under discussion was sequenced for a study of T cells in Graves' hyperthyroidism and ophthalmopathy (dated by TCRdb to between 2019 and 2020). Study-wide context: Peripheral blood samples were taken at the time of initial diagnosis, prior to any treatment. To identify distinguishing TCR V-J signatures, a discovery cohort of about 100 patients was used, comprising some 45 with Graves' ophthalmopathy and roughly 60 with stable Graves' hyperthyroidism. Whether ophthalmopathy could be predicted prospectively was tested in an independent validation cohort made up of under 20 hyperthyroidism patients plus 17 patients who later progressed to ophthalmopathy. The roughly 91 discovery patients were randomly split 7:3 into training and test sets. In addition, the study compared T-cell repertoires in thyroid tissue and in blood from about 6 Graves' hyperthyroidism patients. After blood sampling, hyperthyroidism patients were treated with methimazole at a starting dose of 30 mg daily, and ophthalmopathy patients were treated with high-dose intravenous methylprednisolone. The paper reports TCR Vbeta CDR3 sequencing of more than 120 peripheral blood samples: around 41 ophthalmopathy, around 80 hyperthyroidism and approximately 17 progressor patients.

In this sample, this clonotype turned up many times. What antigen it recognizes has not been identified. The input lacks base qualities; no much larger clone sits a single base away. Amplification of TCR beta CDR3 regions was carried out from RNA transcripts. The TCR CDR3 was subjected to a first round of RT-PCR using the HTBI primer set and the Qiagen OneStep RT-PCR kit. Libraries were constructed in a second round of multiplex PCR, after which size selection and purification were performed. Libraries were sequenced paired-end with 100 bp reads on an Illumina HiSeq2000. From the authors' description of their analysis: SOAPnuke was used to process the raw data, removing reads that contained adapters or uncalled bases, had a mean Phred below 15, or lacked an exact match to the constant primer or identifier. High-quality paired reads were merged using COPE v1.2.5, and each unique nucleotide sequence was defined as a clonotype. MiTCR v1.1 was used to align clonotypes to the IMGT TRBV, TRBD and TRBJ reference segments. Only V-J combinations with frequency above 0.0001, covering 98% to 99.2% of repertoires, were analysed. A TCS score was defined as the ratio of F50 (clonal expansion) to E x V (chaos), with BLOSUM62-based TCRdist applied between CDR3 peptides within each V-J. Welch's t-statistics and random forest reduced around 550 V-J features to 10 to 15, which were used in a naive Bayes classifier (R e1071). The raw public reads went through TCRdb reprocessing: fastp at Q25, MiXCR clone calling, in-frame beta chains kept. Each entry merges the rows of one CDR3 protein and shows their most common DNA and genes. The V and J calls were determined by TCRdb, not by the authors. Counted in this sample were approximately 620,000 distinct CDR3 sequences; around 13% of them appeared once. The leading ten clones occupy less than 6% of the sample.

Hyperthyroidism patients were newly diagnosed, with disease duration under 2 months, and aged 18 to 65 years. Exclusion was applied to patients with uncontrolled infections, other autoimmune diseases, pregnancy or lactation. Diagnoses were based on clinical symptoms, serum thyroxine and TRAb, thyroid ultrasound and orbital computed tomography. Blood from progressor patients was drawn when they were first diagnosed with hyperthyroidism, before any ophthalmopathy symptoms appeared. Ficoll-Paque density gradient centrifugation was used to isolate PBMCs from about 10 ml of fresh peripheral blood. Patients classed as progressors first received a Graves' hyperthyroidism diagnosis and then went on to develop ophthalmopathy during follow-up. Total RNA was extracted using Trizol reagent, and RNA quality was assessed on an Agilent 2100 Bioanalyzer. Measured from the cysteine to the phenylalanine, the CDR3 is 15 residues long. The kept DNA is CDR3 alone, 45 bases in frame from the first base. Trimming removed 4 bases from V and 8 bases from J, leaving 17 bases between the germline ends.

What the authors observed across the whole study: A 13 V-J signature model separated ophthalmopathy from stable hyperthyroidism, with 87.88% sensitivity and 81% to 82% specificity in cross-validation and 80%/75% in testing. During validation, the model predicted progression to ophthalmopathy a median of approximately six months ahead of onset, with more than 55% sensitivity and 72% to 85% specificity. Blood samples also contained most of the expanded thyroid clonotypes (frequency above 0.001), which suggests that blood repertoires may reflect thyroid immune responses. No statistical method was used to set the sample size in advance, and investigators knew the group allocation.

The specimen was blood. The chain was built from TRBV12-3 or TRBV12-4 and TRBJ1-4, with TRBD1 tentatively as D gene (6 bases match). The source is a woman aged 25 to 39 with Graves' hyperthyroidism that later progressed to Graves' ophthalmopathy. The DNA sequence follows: TGTGCCAGCAGTTCGACAGGTGCTCCGGGCGAAAAACTGTTTTTT. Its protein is CASSSTGAPGEKLFF.